Below, 12 T cell receptor beta chains from the same sample are listed, as sequenced in a study of blood T cells in healthy people across ages. Together with a sample-barcoded 5' primer, a J-beta primer mix was included in a second PCR lasting roughly 6 to 12 cycles. MiXCR, run by TCRdb on the 5' RACE reads, gives a single entry per CDR3 protein. The profile shows about 280,000 distinct CDR3 sequences, around 29% of them singletons. The sample consisted of blood. These receptors were taken from a woman aged 70-85 years in good health.

This clonotype has a handful of counts. The rearrangement joins TRBV10-3 to TRBJ2-3; 7 positions match TRBD2. The CDR3 covers 16 residues. Losses at the gene ends were 0 bases for V and 7 bases for J; bases not matched to a gene: 10. CDR1 is ENHRY, CDR2 SYGVKD, per germline. The CDR3, as DNA: TGTGCCATCAGTGAGTCGGGGCGGGAGACGCGGAATACGCAGTATTTT. This gives the protein CAISESGRETRNTQYF.

This chain joins TRBV28 and TRBJ1-1; 7 nucleotides line up with TRBD1. The CDR3 totals 15 residues. Per the germline V gene, CDR1 is MDHEN and CDR2 is SYDVKM. Losses at the gene ends were 6 bases for V and 5 bases for J; bases not matched to a gene: 12. The CDR3 DNA reads as TGTGCCAGCAGCCCAGGGTCACAGGGGATGACTGAAGCTTTCTTT. It yields the protein CASSPGSQGMTEAFF. The full variable domain, completed using reference TRBV28 and TRBJ1-1, is DVKVTQSSRYLVKRTGEKVFLECVQDMDHENMFWYRQDPGLGLRLIYFSYDVKMKEKGDIPEGYSVSREKKERFSLILESASTNQTSMYLCASSPGSQGMTEAFFGQGTRLTVV.

This clonotype was counted only a few times. The V call is TRBV29-1, the J call TRBJ2-5; TRBD2 matches at 7 bases. CDR3 length: 13 amino acids. The J segment lost 2 bases and the V segment lost 4 bases, leaving 4 bases of the junction unmatched. CDR1 is SQVTM and CDR2 is ANQGSEA in the germline V gene. The CDR3 loop reads CSVVAGGQETQYF. CDR3 DNA: TGCAGCGTTGTAGCCGGGGGGCAAGAGACCCAGTACTTC. Using reference TRBV29-1 and TRBJ2-5 for the parts outside the CDR3, the full variable domain is SAVISQKPSRDICQRGTSLTIQCQVDSQVTMMFWYRQQPGQSLTLIATANQGSEATYESGFVIDKFPISRPNLTFSTLTVSNMSPEDSSIYLCSVVAGGQETQYFGPGTRLLVL.

This clonotype was detected a few times. V and J are TRBV5-1 and TRBJ1-5; TRBD1 aligns across 8 bases. This CDR3 region has 15 residues. V lost 4 bases and J lost 3; bases outside the gene matches: 6. Germline loops: CDR1 SGHRS, CDR2 YFSETQ. For the CDR3, the DNA is TGCGCCAGCAGCGTGACAGGGGATTTCAATCAGCCCCAGCATTTT. Translating it yields CASSVTGDFNQPQHF.

This chain joins TRBV15 and TRBJ2-1, with unresolved D. CDR3 length equals 13 residues. The V end was cut by 1 base, the J end by 9 bases, with 10 bases between. CDR1 and CDR2 from the germline V gene are LNHNV and YYDKDF (reference sequence). The CDR3 here is CATSRVENSEQFF. CDR3 coding DNA: TGTGCCACCAGCAGAGTGGAAAACAGTGAGCAGTTCTTC.

The table lists this clonotype with many counts. V gene TRBV29-1 combines with J gene TRBJ2-7; 14 positions match TRBD2. This CDR3 spans 16 amino acids. V shed 4 bases and J 1 base; nucleotides not matched to a gene: 6. Germline V CDR1 and CDR2: SQVTM, ANQGSEA. The chain's CDR3 is CSVGGTSGRGSYEQYF. The CDR3 bases are TGCAGCGTTGGTGGGACTAGCGGGAGAGGTTCCTACGAGCAGTACTTC.

This clonotype was detected ten times or more. The CDR3 loop is CSVGRTYGYTF. In DNA, the CDR3 is TGCAGCGTTGGACGGACCTATGGCTACACCTTC. The chain employs TRBV29-1 and TRBJ1-2, with unresolved D. Germline V gene sequence: CDR1 SQVTM, CDR2 ANQGSEA. This CDR3 has 11 amino acids. The V and J ends lost 4 bases and 4 bases respectively, with 7 bases between them.

This clonotype was seen a few times. The chain uses TRBV6-1 and TRBJ1-5; weak D call: TRBD1 (5 bases). Trimming took off 6 bases at V and 0 bases at J, with 12 bases between the two ends. Per germline, CDR1 MNHNS and CDR2 SASEGT. This CDR3 has 15 residues. The CDR3 DNA reads as TGTGCCAGCAGCCGGGACGGATATAGCAATCAGCCCCAGCATTTT. Translating gives CASSRDGYSNQPQHF.

This clonotype was observed a few times. This rearrangement joins TRBV5-4 to TRBJ2-7; no clear D. Germline CDR1 and CDR2: SGHNT and YYREEE (reference sequence). V dropped 4 bases and J dropped 7 bases, with 15 bases sitting between them. The CDR3 loop spans 13 amino acids. The CDR3 loop reads CASSQVASTEQYF. DNA of the CDR3: TGTGCCAGCAGCCAGGTGGCGTCTACGGAGCAGTACTTC.

The table lists this clonotype with a few counts. J is TRBJ1-1 and V is TRBV28, with D perhaps TRBD1 (6 bases). The V gene's germline CDR1 is MDHEN and CDR2 SYDVKM. Trimming removed 1 base at V and 4 bases at J, with 16 bases between. This CDR3 contains 16 residues. In nucleotides, the CDR3 is TGTGCCAGCAGTTTATCCGCCGGACAGATCCTCACTGAAGCTTTCTTT. It specifies CASSLSAGQILTEAFF. Full variable domain (rest looked up from reference TRBV28 and TRBJ1-1): DVKVTQSSRYLVKRTGEKVFLECVQDMDHENMFWYRQDPGLGLRLIYFSYDVKMKEKGDIPEGYSVSREKKERFSLILESASTNQTSMYLCASSLSAGQILTEAFFGQGTRLTVV.

This clonotype was observed many times. The chain carries TRBV15 and TRBJ2-1; D gene unclear. Germline V gene sequence: CDR1 LNHNV, CDR2 YYDKDF (reference sequence). The CDR3 runs to 15 residues. Trimming took off 0 bases at V and 10 bases at J, with 16 bases between the two ends. The CDR3 is CATSRDPVPSMEQFF. Here the CDR3 DNA reads TGTGCCACCAGCAGAGATCCAGTCCCCAGTATGGAGCAGTTCTTC.

The chain recombines TRBV28 with TRBJ2-5; D is possibly TRBD2 (5 bases). Trimming pared 11 bases from V and 1 base from J, leaving 11 bases between. This CDR3 comprises 12 residues. The germline gives CDR1 MDHEN, CDR2 SYDVKM. CDR3 nucleotide sequence: TGTGCCGCCCGGGGTAGCCAAGAGACCCAGTACTTC. As protein: CAARGSQETQYF.